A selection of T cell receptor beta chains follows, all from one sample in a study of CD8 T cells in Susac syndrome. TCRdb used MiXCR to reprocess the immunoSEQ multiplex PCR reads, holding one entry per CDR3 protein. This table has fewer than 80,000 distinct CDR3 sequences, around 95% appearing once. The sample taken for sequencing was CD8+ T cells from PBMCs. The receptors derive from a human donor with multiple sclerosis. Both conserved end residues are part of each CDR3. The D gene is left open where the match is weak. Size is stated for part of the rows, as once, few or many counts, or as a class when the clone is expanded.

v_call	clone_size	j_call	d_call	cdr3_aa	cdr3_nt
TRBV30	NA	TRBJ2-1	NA	CAWSPQYNEQFF	TGTGCCTGGAGTCCTCAGTACAATGAGCAGTTCTTC
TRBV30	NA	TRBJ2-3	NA	CAWSSDSRDTQYF	TGTGCCTGGAGTTCCGATTCGCGGGATACGCAGTATTTT
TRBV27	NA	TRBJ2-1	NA	CASSPLISYNEQFF	TGTGCCAGCAGCCCGCTTATCTCCTACAATGAGCAGTTCTTC
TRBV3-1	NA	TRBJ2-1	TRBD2	CASSQDIQREYNEQFF	TGTGCCAGCAGCCAAGATATCCAGCGGGAGTACAATGAGCAGTTCTTC
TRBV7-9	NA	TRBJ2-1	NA	CASKQGEGANEQFF	TGTGCCAGCAAACAGGGCGAGGGAGCCAATGAGCAGTTCTTC
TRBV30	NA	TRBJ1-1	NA	CAWIRQGSPEAFF	TGTGCCTGGATTAGGCAGGGGTCCCCTGAAGCTTTCTTT
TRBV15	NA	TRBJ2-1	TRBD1	CATSGTVNLNEQFF	TGTGCCACTTCCGGGACAGTGAACCTCAATGAGCAGTTCTTC
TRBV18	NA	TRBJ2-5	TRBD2	CASSPSLAGWDYQETQYF	TGTGCCAGCTCACCTAGCCTAGCGGGATGGGATTACCAAGAGACCCAGTACTTC
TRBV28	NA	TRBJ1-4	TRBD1	CASRRTGTEKLFF	TGTGCCAGCAGGCGGACAGGGACCGAAAAACTGTTTTTT
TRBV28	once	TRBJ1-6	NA	CASSSPWGGSNSPLHF	TGTGCCAGCAGTTCCCCGTGGGGGGGGTCTAATTCACCCCTCCACTTT
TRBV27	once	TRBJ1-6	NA	CASSLLGANSPLHF	TGTGCCAGCAGTTTACTGGGGGCAAATTCACCCCTCCACTTT
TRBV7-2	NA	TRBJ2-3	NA	CASSWGLRADTQYF	TGTGCCAGCAGCTGGGGACTCCGGGCAGATACGCAGTATTTT
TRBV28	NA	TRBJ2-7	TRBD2	CASSKRERPYEQYF	TGTGCCAGCAGCAAGCGGGAGCGACCCTACGAGCAGTACTTC
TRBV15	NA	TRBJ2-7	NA	CATSRDLGGYEQYF	TGTGCCACCAGCAGAGATCTTGGGGGCTACGAGCAGTACTTC
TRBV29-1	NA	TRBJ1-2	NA	CSVEVNYGYTF	TGCAGCGTTGAGGTTAACTATGGCTACACCTTC
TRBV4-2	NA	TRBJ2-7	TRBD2	CASSQERLAGADEQYF	TGTGCCAGCAGCCAAGAACGACTAGCGGGAGCCGATGAGCAGTACTTC
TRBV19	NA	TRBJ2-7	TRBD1	CASSPRQGNEQYF	TGTGCCAGTAGTCCAAGACAGGGGAACGAGCAGTACTTC